Listed here are 20 T cell receptor beta chains from one sample, sequenced in a study of OX40 agonist ivuxolimab in advanced cancers. Assay: immunoSEQ multiplex PCR; the TCRdb copy retains only in-frame clones and omits some. Counted here are about 69,000 clones, about four fifths occurring once; the ten biggest clones make up around 2.3%. The source material was CD4+ or CD8+ T cells sorted from blood, sampled in a trial of the OX40 agonist ivuxolimab. The receptor source for this set is an adult with an advanced solid tumor such as melanoma, head and neck, liver or kidney cancer.

This sequence joins TRBV28 and TRBJ2-3, with TRBD2 identical over 11 bases. The J segment lost 5 bases and the V segment lost 6 bases, leaving 10 bases of the junction unmatched. The CDR3 is 16 amino acids. Germline V gene sequence: CDR1 MDHEN, CDR2 SYDVKM. CDR3 in amino acids: CASSLPLAGGVDTQYF. As DNA, the CDR3 is TGTGCCAGCAGCTTACCCTTAGCGGGAGGGGTAGATACGCAGTATTTT. Variable domain in full (rest from reference TRBV28 and TRBJ2-3): DVKVTQSSRYLVKRTGEKVFLECVQDMDHENMFWYRQDPGLGLRLIYFSYDVKMKEKGDIPEGYSVSREKKERFSLILESASTNQTSMYLCASSLPLAGGVDTQYFGPGTRLTVL.

V usage is TRBV5-4 and J usage is TRBJ1-2; D possibly corresponds to TRBD1 (6 bases). The V and J ends lost 2 bases and 3 bases respectively, with 11 bases between them. This CDR3 region has 14 residues. The germline gives CDR1 SGHNT, CDR2 YYREEE (reference sequence). The CDR3 is CASSLGGGDYGYTF. Written as DNA, the CDR3 is TGTGCCAGCAGCTTAGGTGGGGGCGACTATGGCTACACCTTC.

The V and J genes are TRBV20-1 and TRBJ2-1; D may match TRBD1 or TRBD2 (6 bases each). The CDR3 totals 11 residues. Looked up from germline, CDR1 is DFQATT and CDR2 is SNEGSKA (reference sequence). The CDR3 region is CSAGQNNEQFF. The CDR3 DNA sequence: TGCAGCGCGGGACAAAACAATGAGCAGTTCTTC.

The chain joins TRBV5-6 to TRBJ2-2, with 9 nucleotides matching TRBD1. J lost 7 bases, V lost 4 bases, and 8 bases had no gene match. Germline CDR1 SGHDT, CDR2 YYEEEE. The CDR3 is 15 residues long. The chain's CDR3 is CASSKPGQGVGELFF. The CDR3 DNA follows: TGTGCCAGCAGCAAACCGGGACAGGGTGTCGGGGAGCTGTTTTTT.

The chain couples TRBV28 to TRBJ1-1, with D unclear. Trimming removed 6 bases at V and 1 base at J, with 12 bases between. The CDR3 is made up of 14 amino acids. The germline CDR1 and CDR2 sequences are MDHEN and SYDVKM. In nucleotides, the CDR3 is TGTGCCAGCAGGTACGGGATGGCGAACACTGAAGCTTTCTTT. Translation: CASRYGMANTEAFF.

This clone was picked up many times. This chain joins TRBV18 and TRBJ2-5; D ambiguous. The germline V and J ends were trimmed by 3 bases and 1 base, with 0 bases remaining between them. There are 11 residues in the CDR3. The germline CDR1 and CDR2 sequences are KGHSH and LQKENI. The CDR3 DNA reads as TGTGCCAGCTCACCCCAAGAGACCCAGTACTTC. Protein: CASSPQETQYF.

This clone occurred once. The rearrangement uses TRBV5-6 and TRBJ2-7, with 11 positions matching TRBD1. Germline V gives CDR1 SGHDT, CDR2 YYEEEE. CDR3 length: 14 residues. J was trimmed by 7 bases and V by 4 bases; bases with no gene match: 7. The CDR3 DNA reads as TGTGCCAGCAGCCGCGGACAGGGGGCGAGGGAGCAGTACTTC. This gives the protein CASSRGQGAREQYF.

This chain connects TRBV19 to TRBJ2-1, with D tentatively TRBD1 or TRBD2 (5 bases each). The V end lost 1 base, the J end lost 5 bases, and 9 bases lay between the germline ends. Germline V gives CDR1 LNHDA, CDR2 SQIVND (reference sequence). The CDR3 spans 14 residues. The CDR3: CASSIVGGNNEQFF. CDR3 nucleotide sequence: TGTGCCAGTAGTATAGTTGGGGGTAACAATGAGCAGTTCTTC.

The chain joins TRBV5-8 to TRBJ2-5; a weak D match, TRBD1 (6 bases). Trimming took off 0 bases at V and 2 bases at J, with 14 bases between the two ends. The germline V gene encodes CDR1 SGHTS and CDR2 YDEGEE. The CDR3 has 16 residues. CDR3 region: CASSLGNRDIQETQYF. CDR3 nucleotide sequence: TGTGCCAGCAGCTTGGGAAATAGGGACATTCAAGAGACCCAGTACTTC. Full variable domain (rest looked up from reference TRBV5-8 and TRBJ2-5): EAGVTQSPTHLIKTRGQQATLRCSPISGHTSVYWYQQALGLGLQFLLWYDEGEERNRGNFPPRFSGRQFPNYSSELNVNALELEDSALYLCASSLGNRDIQETQYFGPGTRLLVL.

The rearrangement uses TRBV6-1 and TRBJ1-3; 7 bases are a match to TRBD1. This CDR3 spans 14 amino acids. V trimming: 4 bases; J trimming: 1 base; junction bases outside the gene matches: 1. Germline assignment: CDR1 MNHNS and CDR2 SASEGT. The CDR3 region has the DNA TGTGCCAGCAGTGGGACAGGTTCTGGAAACACCATATATTTT. As protein: CASSGTGSGNTIYF.

The chain carries TRBV11-2 and TRBJ1-1; tentative D call: TRBD1 (5 bases). The V and J ends lost 4 bases and 2 bases respectively, with 8 bases between them. The CDR3 extends over 13 amino acids. Germline V lookup: CDR1 SGHAT, CDR2 FQNNGV. CDR3 nucleotide sequence: TGTGCCAGCAGCTATACAGGAAACACTGAAGCTTTCTTT. It translates to CASSYTGNTEAFF.

This clone is medium-sized by share. Here the CDR3 reads CASSPTPLLEQFF. CDR3 DNA: TGTGCCAGCAGCCCTACACCTCTCCTTGAGCAGTTCTTC. V and J are TRBV7-9 and TRBJ2-1; D is unresolved. CDR1 SEHNR and CDR2 FQNEAQ come from the germline V gene (reference sequence). Trimming removed 5 bases at V and 9 bases at J, with 14 bases between. The CDR3 runs 13 residues.

Only a few counts were recorded for this clone. This chain links TRBV7-2 with TRBJ2-7; the D call may be TRBD1 or TRBD2 (5 bases each). The CDR3 covers 15 residues. Germline CDR1 and CDR2: SGHTA and FQGNSA. V was pared by 5 bases and J by 0 bases, with 14 bases between. DNA for the CDR3: TGTGCCAGCAGCGTCAACCCGGGACCCTCCTACGAGCAGTACTTC. This translates into CASSVNPGPSYEQYF. Based on the CDR3 plus reference TRBV7-2 and TRBJ2-7, the full variable domain is GAGVSQSPSNKVTEKGKDVELRCDPISGHTALYWYRQSLGQGLEFLIYFQGNSAPDKSGLPSDRFSAERTGGSVSTLTIQRTQQEDSAVYLCASSVNPGPSYEQYFGPGTRLTVT.

This clone was picked up a small number of times. The chain has TRBV27 and TRBJ2-7; D may be TRBD1 (6 bases). In germline, CDR1 is MNHEY, CDR2 SMNVEV (reference sequence). V was cut by 0 bases and J by 4 bases, with 13 bases left in between. The CDR3 consists of 15 residues. This chain's CDR3 is CASSLSPGQVYEQYF. The CDR3 DNA reads TGTGCCAGCAGTTTATCGCCGGGACAAGTATACGAGCAGTACTTC.

The rearrangement uses TRBV19 and TRBJ1-6, with TRBD1 matching over 9 bases. The CDR3 consists of 14 residues. V shed 7 bases and J 6 bases; nucleotides not matched to a gene: 4. Germline lookup yields CDR1 LNHDA and CDR2 SQIVND (reference sequence). CDR3: CASKEGQGNSPLHF. In DNA form, the CDR3 reads TGTGCCAGTAAGGAGGGACAGGGTAATTCACCCCTCCACTTT.

The chain combines TRBV5-6 with TRBJ2-1; 7 bases line up with TRBD2. The CDR3 has 16 residues. Germline V gene sequence: CDR1 SGHDT, CDR2 YYEEEE. V lost 0 bases to trimming and J lost 0 bases; unmatched junction nucleotides: 3. The CDR3 sequence: CASSLGGGSSYNEQFF. In nucleotides, the CDR3 is TGTGCCAGCAGCTTGGGAGGCGGGAGCTCCTACAATGAGCAGTTCTTC.

V and J are TRBV4-1 and TRBJ1-6, with TRBD1 matching 7 bases. The CDR3 length is 19 residues. Germline values: CDR1 MGHRA, CDR2 YSYEKL. The trim removed 1 base at V and 7 bases at J, leaving 16 bases unmatched. The CDR3 DNA follows: TGCGCCAGCAGCCAAGCCCTGCAATCCTCCGGGACAGTCAATTCACCCCTCCACTTT. This translates into CASSQALQSSGTVNSPLHF.

This chain joins TRBV27 and TRBJ1-1; TRBD1 agrees at 9 bases. The germline V gene encodes CDR1 MNHEY and CDR2 SMNVEV (reference sequence). CDR3 size: 14 residues. Unmatched junction bases numbered 10, after V lost 3 bases and J lost 11 bases. The CDR3 reads CASSLPTGGGHAFF. The CDR3 coding sequence is TGTGCCAGCAGTTTGCCCACAGGGGGCGGACATGCTTTCTTT.

The chain recombines TRBV28 with TRBJ1-2; TRBD1 matches at 10 bases. Germline CDR1 MDHEN, CDR2 SYDVKM. The CDR3 totals 16 residues. Trimming took 1 base from V and 13 from J; bases not matched to a gene: 15. The CDR3 DNA reads as TGTGCCAGCAGTTTATTCCGGACAGGGGGGGTCGGGTTGGCCACCTTC. Translating it yields CASSLFRTGGVGLATF.

The chain links TRBV5-1 to TRBJ1-5; D is unresolved. Trimming shortened V by 0 bases and J by 0 bases, and 7 bases separated the two germline ends. CDR1 and CDR2 (germline): SGHRS, YFSETQ. This CDR3 contains 15 residues. The CDR3 region has the DNA TGCGCCAGCAGCTTGGCCGGGGTTAGCAATCAGCCCCAGCATTTT. Translating gives CASSLAGVSNQPQHF.